Listed below are T cell receptor beta chains from one sample, sequenced in a study of blood T cell repertoires in COVID-19. The data were produced by immunoSEQ multiplex PCR, yet TCRdb's version contains in-frame clones alone and is incomplete. The sample includes nearly 250,000 clones, around 80% seen only once; the top ten take 1.5% to 2%. What was sequenced was peripheral blood. Receptor source: a woman of 80 years or more with acute or convalescent COVID-19. Each CDR3 is given with its conserved first and last residue. A D gene is named only where the DNA matches it firmly. Expanded clones are given a class, and other clones once, few, many or no size at all.

cdr3_nt: TGTGCCAGCAGCTTAGCCAGGCCATATAGCAATCAGCCCCAGCATTTT
cdr3_aa: CASSLARPYSNQPQHF
cdr3_length: 16
d_call: .
v_call: TRBV7-8
clone_size: once
j_call: TRBJ1-5

cdr3_nt: TGTGCCAGCAGCGTAGGTGGGGAGACTAGCGGGAGTATTGTAAGGAATGAGCAGTTCTTC
cdr3_aa: CASSVGGETSGSIVRNEQFF
cdr3_length: 20
d_call: TRBD2
v_call: TRBV9
clone_size: .
j_call: TRBJ2-1

cdr3_nt: TGTGCCAGTACCAATGCCGACGGAGAGAAGTATGGCTACACCTTC
cdr3_aa: CASTNADGEKYGYTF
cdr3_length: 15
d_call: .
v_call: TRBV19
clone_size: few
j_call: TRBJ1-2

cdr3_nt: TGTGCCAGTAGGGGCGAAGCAACTAATGAAAAACTGTTTTTT
cdr3_aa: CASRGEATNEKLFF
cdr3_length: 14
d_call: .
v_call: TRBV19
clone_size: once
j_call: TRBJ1-4

cdr3_nt: TGTGCCAGCAGCTTAGTAGGAGGAGGGAGTAATGAAAAACTGTTTTTT
cdr3_aa: CASSLVGGGSNEKLFF
cdr3_length: 16
d_call: .
v_call: TRBV7-2
clone_size: .
j_call: TRBJ1-4

cdr3_nt: TGCAGCGTACAACAGGGGGCGAGCACTGAAGCTTTCTTT
cdr3_aa: CSVQQGASTEAFF
cdr3_length: 13
d_call: TRBD1
v_call: TRBV29-1
clone_size: .
j_call: TRBJ1-1

cdr3_nt: TGTGCCAGCAGGCTAGCGGGGGGAACAGATACGCAGTATTTT
cdr3_aa: CASRLAGGTDTQYF
cdr3_length: 14
d_call: TRBD2
v_call: TRBV2
clone_size: few
j_call: TRBJ2-3

cdr3_nt: TGTGCCAGCAGCGTAGGGGAGGGGTACTCTGGAAACACCATATATTTT
cdr3_aa: CASSVGEGYSGNTIYF
cdr3_length: 16
d_call: .
v_call: TRBV9
clone_size: .
j_call: TRBJ1-3

cdr3_nt: TGTGCCAGCAGTTTAGACAGGGTCTATGGCTACACCTTC
cdr3_aa: CASSLDRVYGYTF
cdr3_length: 13
d_call: .
v_call: TRBV12-3/TRBV12-4
clone_size: few
j_call: TRBJ1-2

cdr3_nt: TGTGCCAGCAGGCGAATTGATAATTCACCCCTCCACTTT
cdr3_aa: CASRRIDNSPLHF
cdr3_length: 13
d_call: .
v_call: TRBV12-3/TRBV12-4
clone_size: .
j_call: TRBJ1-6

cdr3_nt: TGTGCCAGCAGTTACGCGGTCCTGAACACCGGGGAGCTGTTTTTT
cdr3_aa: CASSYAVLNTGELFF
cdr3_length: 15
d_call: .
v_call: TRBV6-2/TRBV6-3
clone_size: .
j_call: TRBJ2-2

cdr3_nt: TGTGCCAGCAGCCAAGGTGGCGGGAGAGTTTACGAGCAGTACTTC
cdr3_aa: CASSQGGGRVYEQYF
cdr3_length: 15
d_call: TRBD2
v_call: TRBV3-1/TRBV3-2
clone_size: .
j_call: TRBJ2-7

cdr3_nt: TGTGCCAGCAGGCGGACCGGGACAAACTACGAGCAGTACTTC
cdr3_aa: CASRRTGTNYEQYF
cdr3_length: 14
d_call: .
v_call: TRBV7-2
clone_size: once
j_call: TRBJ2-7

cdr3_nt: TGTGCCAGCAGTTCCGGGACAGGGAGGGAAAAACTGTTTTTT
cdr3_aa: CASSSGTGREKLFF
cdr3_length: 14
d_call: TRBD1
v_call: TRBV6-6
clone_size: .
j_call: TRBJ1-4

cdr3_nt: TGTGCCAGCAGTTTAAGACAGGGAGTTGAAGCTTTCTTT
cdr3_aa: CASSLRQGVEAFF
cdr3_length: 13
d_call: TRBD1
v_call: TRBV12-3/TRBV12-4
clone_size: .
j_call: TRBJ1-1

cdr3_nt: TGTGCCAGCAGCTCCGTACAGGAGACCCAGTACTTC
cdr3_aa: CASSSVQETQYF
cdr3_length: 12
d_call: .
v_call: TRBV7-8
clone_size: .
j_call: TRBJ2-5

cdr3_nt: TGCAGCGTTCCCAGGCAGGGACTGAATGGCTACACCTTC
cdr3_aa: CSVPRQGLNGYTF
cdr3_length: 13
d_call: .
v_call: TRBV29-1
clone_size: .
j_call: TRBJ1-2

cdr3_nt: TGTGCCAGCAGCCCTTTAGTCCAGGCCTCCGGTAGTTTAGGCTACACCTTC
cdr3_aa: CASSPLVQASGSLGYTF
cdr3_length: 17
d_call: .
v_call: TRBV6-2/TRBV6-3
clone_size: .
j_call: TRBJ1-2

cdr3_nt: TGTGCCAGCAGTTACGATCTGGGGAAGGGGGCCAAAAACATTCAGTACTTC
cdr3_aa: CASSYDLGKGAKNIQYF
cdr3_length: 17
d_call: .
v_call: TRBV6-2/TRBV6-3
clone_size: once
j_call: TRBJ2-4

cdr3_nt: TGTGCCAGCAGTTTACTTTCAGCGGGGGGATCCTACGAGCAGTACTTC
cdr3_aa: CASSLLSAGGSYEQYF
cdr3_length: 16
d_call: TRBD2
v_call: TRBV27
clone_size: .
j_call: TRBJ2-7

cdr3_nt: TGTGCCAGCAGCCAAGTACAAGGACAGGGGGCCGAAAAACTGTTTTTT
cdr3_aa: CASSQVQGQGAEKLFF
cdr3_length: 16
d_call: TRBD1
v_call: TRBV3-1/TRBV3-2
clone_size: .
j_call: TRBJ1-4

cdr3_nt: TGTGCCAGCAGTTCTCACATTAGCGGGAGAGAAATTGGCTCCTACGAGCAGTACTTC
cdr3_aa: CASSSHISGREIGSYEQYF
cdr3_length: 19
d_call: TRBD2
v_call: TRBV28
clone_size: .
j_call: TRBJ2-7

cdr3_nt: TGCGCCAGCAGCGTAGGGACAGAAGGAGAAAAACTGTTTTTT
cdr3_aa: CASSVGTEGEKLFF
cdr3_length: 14
d_call: TRBD1
v_call: TRBV5-1
clone_size: .
j_call: TRBJ1-4

cdr3_nt: TGTGCCAGCAGTTTATTCGCTAGCGGGCCTCCGAACACCGGGGAGCTGTTTTTT
cdr3_aa: CASSLFASGPPNTGELFF
cdr3_length: 18
d_call: TRBD2
v_call: TRBV27
clone_size: .
j_call: TRBJ2-2

cdr3_nt: TGTGCCAGTAGGAGGGCAGGGGAGACAGATACGCAGTATTTT
cdr3_aa: CASRRAGETDTQYF
cdr3_length: 14
d_call: .
v_call: TRBV19
clone_size: .
j_call: TRBJ2-3

cdr3_nt: TGTGCCAGCTCACCGATGAGCGGGACCGGGGAGCTGTTTTTT
cdr3_aa: CASSPMSGTGELFF
cdr3_length: 14
d_call: .
v_call: TRBV18
clone_size: once
j_call: TRBJ2-2

cdr3_nt: TGTGCCAGCAGCGCCCGGGACAGCACCTACGAGCAGTACTTC
cdr3_aa: CASSARDSTYEQYF
cdr3_length: 14
d_call: TRBD1
v_call: TRBV5-6
clone_size: .
j_call: TRBJ2-7

cdr3_nt: TGTGCCAGCAGCCCCGGACAGGGGGCGAACAAGATAGCCTACGAGCAGTACTTC
cdr3_aa: CASSPGQGANKIAYEQYF
cdr3_length: 18
d_call: TRBD1
v_call: TRBV11-2
clone_size: .
j_call: TRBJ2-7

cdr3_nt: TGTGCCAGCAGCTTAGGGACTAGCGGGAGCTACGAGCAGTACTTC
cdr3_aa: CASSLGTSGSYEQYF
cdr3_length: 15
d_call: TRBD2
v_call: TRBV13
clone_size: .
j_call: TRBJ2-7

cdr3_nt: TGTGCCAGCAGCTTGGCCGCAGGGCAGAACACTGAAGCTTTCTTT
cdr3_aa: CASSLAAGQNTEAFF
cdr3_length: 15
d_call: .
v_call: TRBV5-5
clone_size: .
j_call: TRBJ1-1

cdr3_nt: TGTGCCAGCAGTTCGTTCGGCAATCAGCCCCAGCATTTT
cdr3_aa: CASSSFGNQPQHF
cdr3_length: 13
d_call: .
v_call: TRBV2
clone_size: .
j_call: TRBJ1-5

cdr3_nt: TGTGCTAGCAGCTTAGGAGTCGGGTTCACAGATACGCAGTATTTT
cdr3_aa: CASSLGVGFTDTQYF
cdr3_length: 15
d_call: .
v_call: TRBV7-7
clone_size: .
j_call: TRBJ2-3

cdr3_nt: TGTGCCAGCAGCCAAGCCCTTTCTAGCGGGGGGGGAGATACGCAGTATTTT
cdr3_aa: CASSQALSSGGGDTQYF
cdr3_length: 17
d_call: TRBD2
v_call: TRBV14
clone_size: .
j_call: TRBJ2-3

cdr3_nt: TGTGCCAGCAGCTCTAGCGGGGGGGCCTACAATGAGCAGTTCTTC
cdr3_aa: CASSSSGGAYNEQFF
cdr3_length: 15
d_call: TRBD2
v_call: TRBV7-3
clone_size: .
j_call: TRBJ2-1

cdr3_nt: TGTGCCAGCAGCCAAGCAACAGGGGGGGACACTGAAGCTTTCTTT
cdr3_aa: CASSQATGGDTEAFF
cdr3_length: 15
d_call: TRBD1
v_call: TRBV3-1/TRBV3-2
clone_size: .
j_call: TRBJ1-1

cdr3_nt: TGCGCCAGCAGCCCAAGGGGTGGAGCCGTAAACGAAGCTTTCTTT
cdr3_aa: CASSPRGGAVNEAFF
cdr3_length: 15
d_call: .
v_call: TRBV5-1
clone_size: .
j_call: TRBJ1-1

cdr3_nt: TGTGCCAGCAGCCCAGGGACAGGGGGCAATCAGCCCCAGCATTTT
cdr3_aa: CASSPGTGGNQPQHF
cdr3_length: 15
d_call: TRBD1
v_call: TRBV7-6
clone_size: .
j_call: TRBJ1-5

cdr3_nt: TGCGCCAGCAGCTTGACAGGGATCTCTGGAAACACCATATATTTT
cdr3_aa: CASSLTGISGNTIYF
cdr3_length: 15
d_call: .
v_call: TRBV5-1
clone_size: .
j_call: TRBJ1-3

cdr3_nt: TGTGCCAGCAGTTCAATTACTAGCGGGGGGGCGCGGGAGACCCAGTACTTC
cdr3_aa: CASSSITSGGARETQYF
cdr3_length: 17
d_call: TRBD2
v_call: TRBV7-3
clone_size: .
j_call: TRBJ2-5

cdr3_nt: TGTGCCAGCAGCCAAGAGCAGGGGCGCTCAAGTGGCTACACCTTC
cdr3_aa: CASSQEQGRSSGYTF
cdr3_length: 15
d_call: .
v_call: TRBV3-1/TRBV3-2
clone_size: .
j_call: TRBJ1-2

cdr3_nt: TGTGCCAGCAGCGTTCTCGGGGGGGCCTACAATGAGCAGTTCTTC
cdr3_aa: CASSVLGGAYNEQFF
cdr3_length: 15
d_call: TRBD2
v_call: TRBV9
clone_size: .
j_call: TRBJ2-1

cdr3_nt: TGCAGTGCTAGTGGGTCAGACCAAGAGACCCAGTACTTC
cdr3_aa: CSASGSDQETQYF
cdr3_length: 13
d_call: .
v_call: TRBV20-1
clone_size: .
j_call: TRBJ2-5

cdr3_nt: TGTGCCAGCAGCTTAAGGGACAGGGGGACAGATACGCAGTATTTT
cdr3_aa: CASSLRDRGTDTQYF
cdr3_length: 15
d_call: TRBD1
v_call: TRBV7-8
clone_size: .
j_call: TRBJ2-3

cdr3_nt: TGTGCCAGCAGCTTAGGGGGGAGGATTCAAGAGACCCAGTACTTC
cdr3_aa: CASSLGGRIQETQYF
cdr3_length: 15
d_call: .
v_call: TRBV7-2
clone_size: .
j_call: TRBJ2-5

cdr3_nt: TGTGCCAGCAGGCCCGTTGGGGGGGCGAACACTGAAGCTTTCTTT
cdr3_aa: CASRPVGGANTEAFF
cdr3_length: 15
d_call: .
v_call: TRBV6-5
clone_size: .
j_call: TRBJ1-1